These 5 T cell receptor beta chains were all obtained from the same sample, sequenced in a study of T-cell memory formation after mild COVID-19 (dated by TCRdb to the early 2020s). Library generation was performed with 5' RACE. Sequencing used an Illumina NovaSeq 6000. TCRdb itself trimmed the public reads at Q25 with fastp, ran MiXCR and retained productive beta chains. Identical CDR3 proteins give one entry, which carries the most common genes and DNA. This sample is represented by fewer than 140,000 distinct CDR3 sequences; 15% to 20% of them were singletons. The ten largest account for around 28% of the sample. Material for sequencing was PBMCs or a T cell subset sorted from them (not recorded which). The origin of the receptors is an adult woman who had mild COVID-19 (a few samples of this study predate the infection). The sample titles of this study are shuffled in the database, so cell type and time point are left out; the donor was told from shared clones.

The V and J genes are TRBV7-6 and TRBJ2-1, with TRBD2 identical over 11 bases. CDR1 SGHVS and CDR2 FNYEAQ come from the germline V gene. The CDR3 runs 16 residues. V dropped 1 base and J dropped 7; count of bases not matched to a gene: 6. The CDR3 nucleotides read TGTGCCAGCAGCTTAGTTAGCGGGAGGGCCAAGAATGAGCAGTTCTTC. This codes for CASSLVSGRAKNEQFF.

This clonotype appeared a few times. This chain's CDR3 is CASSLRDTDYEQYF. CDR3 DNA: TGTGCCAGCAGCCTTCGGGACACCGATTACGAGCAGTACTTC. The chain recombines TRBV5-6 with TRBJ2-7; D possibly corresponds to TRBD1 (6 bases). Germline CDR1 SGHDT, CDR2 YYEEEE. Deletions cut 4 bases from V and 4 bases from J, with 15 bases between. The CDR3 has 14 residues.

The chain combines TRBV30 with TRBJ1-2, with TRBD1 as a possible D gene (5 bases). Germline-derived CDR1 and CDR2 are GTSNPN and SVGIG (reference sequence). This CDR3 is built from 14 residues. Trimming pared 8 bases from V and 6 bases from J, leaving 22 bases between. The CDR3 nucleotides read TGTGCCGGAAAAGGGGCAGGGATGGACCATGGCTACACCTTC. Translated: CAGKGAGMDHGYTF.

The chain combines TRBV7-2 with TRBJ2-5, with TRBD2 identical over 9 bases. The CDR3 length is 15 residues. Trimming at V came to 4 bases and at J to 0 bases, leaving 3 bases not matched to a gene. Germline V CDR1 and CDR2: SGHTA, FQGNSA. For the CDR3, the DNA is TGTGCCAGCAGCTCTAGCGGGACGTACCAAGAGACCCAGTACTTC. Amino acid sequence: CASSSSGTYQETQYF. The full variable domain, its missing parts supplied by reference TRBV7-2 and TRBJ2-5, is GAGVSQSPSNKVTEKGKDVELRCDPISGHTALYWYRQSLGQGLEFLIYFQGNSAPDKSGLPSDRFSAERTGGSVSTLTIQRTQQEDSAVYLCASSSSGTYQETQYFGPGTRLLVL.

This clonotype occurred a few times. In DNA, the CDR3 is TGTGCCAGCAGTGAAGCGATTAGCGGGGGGTTCGCAGATACGCAGTATTTT. Translation: CASSEAISGGFADTQYF. This rearrangement joins TRBV6-1 to TRBJ2-3; TRBD2 agrees at 10 bases. V dropped 0 bases and J dropped 4; count of bases not matched to a gene: 7. CDR1 and CDR2 (germline): MNHNS, SASEGT. The CDR3 length is 17 residues.